These 10 T cell receptor beta chains came from one sample sequenced in a study of early T cells in non-severe SARS-CoV-2 infection. TCRdb processed the 5' RACE reads anew with MiXCR; each CDR3 protein has one entry. This sample yields some 62,000 distinct CDR3 sequences, of which 8% to 10% are seen a single time; over 0.95% belongs to the top ten. The sequenced material came from whole blood. These receptors originate from an adult who was a healthcare worker with PCR-confirmed SARS-CoV-2 infection or an uninfected control (not recorded which).

This clonotype was observed a few times. V usage is TRBV11-2 and J usage is TRBJ2-4, with D maybe TRBD1 (6 bases). Germline-derived CDR1 and CDR2 are SGHAT and FQNNGV. V was pared by 4 bases and J by 0 bases, with 13 bases between. This CDR3 is built from 16 residues. The CDR3 nucleotides read TGTGCCAGCAGCTCCGTACAGGGAATAGCCAAAAACATTCAGTACTTC. Translating it yields CASSSVQGIAKNIQYF.

This clonotype has just a few counts. The chain has TRBV6-2 or TRBV6-3 and TRBJ2-1, with 11 positions matching TRBD1. There are 17 residues in the CDR3. J lost 1 base, V lost 5 bases, and 7 bases had no gene match. Germline values: CDR1 MNHEY, CDR2 SVGEGT. Here the CDR3 reads CASSPGQGVMSYNEQFF. CDR3 in DNA: TGTGCCAGCAGTCCGGGACAGGGGGTAATGTCCTACAATGAGCAGTTCTTC.

This clonotype was seen many times. The chain links TRBV7-3 to TRBJ2-3; 7 bases are a match to TRBD2. Germline V gives CDR1 SGHTA, CDR2 FQGTGA. Losses at the gene ends were 1 base for V and 6 bases for J; bases not matched to a gene: 10. The CDR3 is 16 residues long. The CDR3 DNA follows: TGTGCCAGCAGCTTAATAGGCGCGGGGGACGAGGATACGCAGTATTTT. Amino acid sequence: CASSLIGAGDEDTQYF.

Only one count was recorded for this clonotype. The chain employs TRBV4-1 and TRBJ2-1; D possibly corresponds to TRBD1 (5 bases). Per the germline V gene, CDR1 is MGHRA and CDR2 is YSYEKL. Trimming removed 8 bases at V and 3 bases at J, with 17 bases between. CDR3 length: 15 residues. The CDR3 reads CASVKTQGNYNEQFF. CDR3 nucleotides: TGCGCCAGCGTGAAGACGCAGGGAAACTACAATGAGCAGTTCTTC.

This clonotype was recorded many times. The chain's CDR3 is CSVRVAGSNYGYTF. The CDR3 DNA is TGCAGCGTTCGGGTGGCAGGATCTAACTATGGCTACACCTTC. This chain uses TRBV29-1 with TRBJ1-2, with unresolved D. The CDR3 is 14 residues long. The V and J ends lost 5 bases and 0 bases respectively, with 13 bases between them. Per the germline V gene, CDR1 is SQVTM and CDR2 is ANQGSEA.

This sequence joins TRBV18 and TRBJ2-2; TRBD1 matches 7 bases. V lost 9 bases to trimming and J lost 1 base; unmatched junction nucleotides: 5. There are 14 residues in the CDR3. The germline gives CDR1 KGHSH, CDR2 LQKENI. The CDR3 is CASAGTENTGELFF. Here the CDR3 DNA reads TGTGCCAGTGCCGGGACAGAGAACACCGGGGAGCTGTTTTTT.

This clonotype occurred many times. The chain combines TRBV10-3 with TRBJ1-6; the D is unclear. Germline lookup yields CDR1 ENHRY and CDR2 SYGVKD. The length of the CDR3 is 16 residues. V dropped 6 bases and J dropped 8 bases, with 20 bases sitting between them. The CDR3, as DNA: TGTGCCATCAGCCGGGAGCCGGGAACCCTAGATTCACCCCTCCACTTT. This sequence encodes CAISREPGTLDSPLHF.

V usage is TRBV12-3 or TRBV12-4 and J usage is TRBJ1-1, with 7 bases identical to TRBD1. The CDR3 spans 14 residues. With V trimmed by 5 bases and J by 6 bases, 9 bases remained unmatched. This CDR3 reads CASSQRDSRAEAFF. CDR3 in DNA: TGTGCCAGCAGTCAGAGGGACAGTCGGGCTGAAGCTTTCTTT.

V gene TRBV11-2 combines with J gene TRBJ2-5; D not certain. Germline V gene data show CDR1 as SGHAT and CDR2 as FQNNGV. The CDR3 totals 13 residues. V was trimmed by 5 bases and J by 5 bases, leaving 12 bases between them. CDR3 residues: CASSDHARETQYF. The CDR3 nucleotides read TGTGCCAGCAGCGATCATGCTAGGGAGACCCAGTACTTC.

This clonotype was seen many times. V and J are TRBV12-3 or TRBV12-4 and TRBJ1-2; no clear D gene. This CDR3 is built from 14 residues. V lost 7 bases, J lost 0 bases, and 12 bases lay in between. The CDR3 loop is CASTPGSPNYGYTF. The DNA of the CDR3 is TGTGCCAGCACCCCGGGCTCCCCTAACTATGGCTACACCTTC.